The 10 T cell receptor beta chains reported below all come from one sample, sequenced in a study of CD8 T cells in Susac syndrome. With random hexamers, roughly 0.45 to 1 ug RNA was reverse transcribed. Via MiXCR, TCRdb re-called the immunoSEQ multiplex PCR reads, giving one row per CDR3 protein. The table lists more than 100,000 distinct CDR3 sequences, 95% to 96% of them singletons. The sequenced sample consisted of CD4+ T cells from PBMCs. These receptor sequences come from a human donor with Susac syndrome.

The chain is built from TRBV6-2 or TRBV6-3 and TRBJ2-1; D unclear. The CDR3 is 12 residues long. Germline loops: CDR1 MNHEY, CDR2 SVGEGT. V shed 2 bases and J shed 9 bases, with 8 bases lying between them. This CDR3 reads CASSYPAIEQFF. In nucleotides, the CDR3 is TGTGCCAGCAGTTACCCAGCGATTGAGCAGTTCTTC.

The chain couples TRBV3-1 to TRBJ2-7, with 9 bases fitting TRBD1. V gave up 3 bases and J gave up 6 bases; unmatched junction bases: 6. Germline V CDR1 and CDR2: LGHDT, YNNKEL (reference sequence). The CDR3 totals 14 residues. CDR3 protein: CASSQPGQGSEQYF. In DNA, the CDR3 is TGTGCCAGCAGCCAGCCGGGACAGGGAAGCGAGCAGTACTTC.

V is TRBV16 and J is TRBJ1-1; no firm D call. CDR3 size: 13 residues. The V gene lost 0 bases and the J gene lost 9 bases, with 11 bases spanning the gap. The germline CDR1 and CDR2 sequences are KGHSY and FQNENV. Here the CDR3 reads CASSQSTVSQAFF. The CDR3 DNA reads as TGTGCCAGCAGCCAATCCACAGTATCCCAAGCTTTCTTT.

The gene calls are TRBV19 and TRBJ2-2; D ambiguous. CDR1 and CDR2 (germline): LNHDA, SQIVND (reference sequence). V dropped 1 base and J dropped 6 bases, with 3 bases sitting between them. CDR3 length: 12 amino acids. DNA of the CDR3: TGTGCCAGTAGTATAGGCCCCGGGGAGCTGTTTTTT. It specifies CASSIGPGELFF.

The chain links TRBV7-8 to TRBJ1-4, with D hard to call. Looked up from germline, CDR1 is SGHVS and CDR2 is FQNEAQ. The V gene lost 1 base and the J gene lost 8 bases, with 8 bases spanning the gap. The CDR3 length is 13 residues. For the CDR3, the DNA is TGTGCCAGCAGCTTAGGGTGGAGGGAAAAACTGTTTTTT. Protein product: CASSLGWREKLFF.

J is TRBJ2-3 and V is TRBV30; D is possibly TRBD1 (6 bases). V lost 5 bases, J lost 5 bases, and 17 bases lay in between. This CDR3 contains 14 residues. Per germline, CDR1 GTSNPN and CDR2 SVGIG (reference sequence). In DNA, the CDR3 is TGTGCCTGGGCACAGGGCGGCGAGGGAGATACGCAGTATTTT. Translating gives CAWAQGGEGDTQYF. Complete variable domain (other parts from reference TRBV30 and TRBJ2-3): SQTIHQWPATLVQPVGSPLSLECTVEGTSNPNLYWYRQAAGRGLQLLFYSVGIGQISSEVPQNLSASRPQDRQFILSSKKLLLSDSGFYLCAWAQGGEGDTQYFGPGTRLTVL.

This clonotype was observed a single time. The V and J genes are TRBV2 and TRBJ1-1, with TRBD1 matching 7 bases. Looked up from germline, CDR1 is SNHLY and CDR2 is FYNNEI. With V trimmed by 4 bases and J by 1 base, 6 bases remained unmatched. This CDR3 is built from 15 residues. CDR3 in DNA: TGTGCCAGCAGTGCCCTGGGGACAGAGAACACTGAAGCTTTCTTT. This translates into CASSALGTENTEAFF.

The CDR3 sequence is CASSLTHETQYF. For the CDR3, the DNA is TGTGCCAGCAGCTTGACCCATGAGACCCAGTACTTC. J is TRBJ2-5 and V is TRBV7-2; D remains unclear. The CDR3 totals 12 residues. The V end lost 3 bases, the J end lost 5 bases, and 7 bases lay between the germline ends. Germline loops: CDR1 SGHTA, CDR2 FQGNSA.

The chain carries TRBV19 and TRBJ1-1; 9 bases map to TRBD1. This CDR3 is built from 14 residues. The junction had 6 bases not matched to a gene; V was cut back by 6 bases and J by 4 bases. The germline CDR1 and CDR2 sequences are LNHDA and SQIVND (reference sequence). CDR3 nucleotides: TGTGCCAGTAGGATACAGGGGGCCTTCACTGAAGCTTTCTTT. Translating it yields CASRIQGAFTEAFF.

Comments on this clonotype: Mismatch with germline at one junction end may stem from a read error. This rearrangement joins TRBV27 to TRBJ2-7; TRBD2 aligns across 7 bases. The CDR3 sequence is 16 residues long. Germline CDR1 and CDR2: MNHEY and SMNVEV (reference sequence). The DNA of the CDR3 is TGTGCCAGGAGTTGCCTCAGGAGGGAGGGCCTCGACGAGCAGTACTTC. The encoded protein is CARSCLRREGLDEQYF.